This TCR beta chain emerged from a study of shared clonotypes between healthy human individuals. Germline V CDR1 and CDR2: SGDLS, YYNGEE. The CDR3 spans 15 residues. Trimming left V 0 bases short and J 2 bases short, with 10 bases between. Researchers divided each subset's genomic DNA evenly across several immunoSEQ plates. The method was immunoSEQ multiplex PCR; TCRdb's version includes in-frame clones alone and lacks a portion of them. The table has 98,000 or so clones, 68% seen once. Researchers reported that CD8 memory united CD45RO+ cells with CCR7-negative CD45RA+ TemRA cells. The clonotype comes from a woman in her 30s in good health. The sequenced sample consisted of memory CD8+ T cells sorted from blood. Subset indicated: CD45RO+ cells pooled with CCR7-negative TemRA cells. The chain has TRBV9 and TRBJ2-3, with a weak D call TRBD1 (6 bases). CDR3 in DNA: TGTGCCAGCAGCGTAGTAGGACAGAACACAGATACGCAGTATTTT. Protein product: CASSVVGQNTDTQYF.